This TCR beta chain came from a study of T cells in Graves' hyperthyroidism and ophthalmopathy. The study's findings and limits: Most expanded thyroid clonotypes above 0.001 recurred in blood.

V was trimmed by 6 bases and J by 2 bases, leaving 17 bases between them. The CDR3 length is 15 residues. Germline V gene lookup returns CDR1 SEHNR and CDR2 FQNEAQ (reference sequence). Notes on this clonotype: What it binds is not known.

It was RNA transcripts that yielded the amplified TCR beta CDR3 regions. In the first-round RT-PCR of the TCR CDR3, the HTBI primer set was used. Each CDR3 protein is one row after TCRdb ran MiXCR on the multiplex PCR reads. The sample has approximately 600,000 distinct CDR3 sequences, around 20% seen once. Patients showing uncontrolled infection, other autoimmune disease, pregnancy or lactation were ineligible. The chain carries TRBV7-9 and TRBJ2-7, with D unclear. Sequencing was done on a sample of blood. The origin of this receptor is a man aged 25 to 40 with Graves' ophthalmopathy. The CDR3 region is CASRNSVGNPYEQYF. For the CDR3, the DNA is TGTGCCAGCAGAAATTCGGTAGGGAACCCCTACGAGCAGTACTTC.